This TCR beta chain originates from a study of PD-L1 blockade in urothelial cancer. Study in general: Study patients had been treated with 0 to 3 previous chemotherapy regimens. Blood analysis occurred 3 weeks (second dose) and 6 weeks after treatment start.

Time point specified: peripheral blood 6 weeks after treatment start. Patients presented with locally advanced or metastatic urothelial carcinoma. Per patient, between 1 and 8 samples were collected at pretreatment and on-treatment time points. This table comes from immunoSEQ multiplex PCR, and its TCRdb copy is limited to in-frame clones, with some not included. In the table there are about 130,000 clones, roughly 88% of which are singletons. Sequenced here: PBMCs, sampled around atezolizumab (anti-PD-L1) treatment. The TCR originated in a man aged 50-59 years with urothelial cancer.

The CDR3 coding sequence is TGTGCCAGCAGCTTTCCTAGCGGGGTGAATGAGCAGTTCTTC. This codes for CASSFPSGVNEQFF. The chain has TRBV7-2 and TRBJ2-1; 9 nucleotides line up with TRBD2. Germline loops: CDR1 SGHTA, CDR2 FQGNSA. V lost 3 bases, J lost 7 bases, and 4 bases stayed unmatched. The CDR3 contains 14 residues.